This T cell receptor (beta chain) was retrieved from a study of PD-L1 blockade in urothelial cancer. Whole-study results and caveats: Those with durable benefit had larger increases in tumor-associated blood clones at 3 weeks.

Remarks on this clone: The antigen is undetermined.

Into every PCR, synthetic TCR analog templates were spiked. The assay was immunoSEQ multiplex PCR, and TCRdb's table has in-frame clones only and misses some. The sample contains more than 40,000 clones, approximately 84% of which appear only once. Disease in patients was locally advanced or metastatic urothelial carcinoma. The sequence was collected from a man aged 55 to 70 with urothelial cancer. This specimen was PBMCs, taken around atezolizumab (anti-PD-L1) treatment.

Here the CDR3 reads CASTGGGELFF. The CDR3 DNA is TGCGCCAGCACCGGGGGCGGGGAGCTGTTTTTT. The chain combines TRBV5-1 with TRBJ2-2; a weak D match, TRBD2 (6 bases). The CDR3 length is 11 residues. Per the germline V gene, CDR1 is SGHRS and CDR2 is YFSETQ. Trimming cost V 6 bases and J 7 bases, with 7 bases left between them.